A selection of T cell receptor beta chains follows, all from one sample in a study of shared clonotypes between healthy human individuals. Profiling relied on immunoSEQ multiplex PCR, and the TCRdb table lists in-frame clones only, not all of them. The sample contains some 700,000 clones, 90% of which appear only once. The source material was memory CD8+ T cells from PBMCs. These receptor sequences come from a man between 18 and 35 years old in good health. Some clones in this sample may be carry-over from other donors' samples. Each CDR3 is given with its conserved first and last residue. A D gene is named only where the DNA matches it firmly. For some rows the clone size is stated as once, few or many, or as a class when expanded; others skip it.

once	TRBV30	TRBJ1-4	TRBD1	CAWSATGTGDEKLFF	TGTGCCTGGAGTGCAACCGGGACAGGGGATGAAAAACTGTTTTTT
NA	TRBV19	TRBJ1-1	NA	CASSIFGVRPTEAFF	TGTGCCAGTAGTATTTTTGGCGTTCGGCCGACTGAAGCTTTCTTT
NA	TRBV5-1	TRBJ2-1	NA	CASSLVATYNEQFF	TGCGCCAGCAGCTTGGTGGCTACCTACAATGAGCAGTTCTTC
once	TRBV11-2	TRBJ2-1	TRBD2	CASSLGLAGGPGNEQFF	TGTGCCAGCAGCCTCGGACTAGCGGGAGGGCCTGGCAATGAGCAGTTCTTC
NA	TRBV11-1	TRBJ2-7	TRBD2	CASSAVTSGSYEQYF	TGTGCCAGCAGCGCTGTAACTAGCGGCTCCTACGAGCAGTACTTC
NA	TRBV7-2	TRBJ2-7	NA	CASSLTAGPLNEQYF	TGTGCCAGCAGCTTAACAGCGGGCCCATTGAACGAGCAGTACTTC
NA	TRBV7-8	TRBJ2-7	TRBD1	CASSRPYGQGLSYEQYF	TGTGCCAGCAGCCGCCCCTATGGACAGGGATTATCCTACGAGCAGTACTTC
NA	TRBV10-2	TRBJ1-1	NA	CASSELKGSEAFF	TGCGCCAGCAGTGAGTTGAAAGGGTCGGAGGCTTTCTTT
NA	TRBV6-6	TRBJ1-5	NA	CASSPKDTNNQPQHF	TGTGCCAGCAGCCCAAAGGACACCAATAATCAGCCCCAGCATTTT
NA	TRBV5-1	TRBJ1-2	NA	CASSLDGPLYGYTF	TGCGCCAGCAGCTTGGATGGGCCGCTCTATGGCTACACCTTC
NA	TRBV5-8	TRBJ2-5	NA	CASSPTYSLYF	TGTGCCAGCAGCCCGACTTATTCTCTATACTTC
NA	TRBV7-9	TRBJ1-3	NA	CASSLNGNTIYF	TGTGCCAGCAGCTTAAACGGAAACACCATATATTTT
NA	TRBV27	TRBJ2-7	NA	CASSLDSLGSEQYF	TGTGCCAGCAGTCTAGACAGCCTGGGAAGCGAGCAGTACTTC
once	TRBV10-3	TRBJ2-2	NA	CAIRGGLLNTGELFF	TGTGCCATTCGTGGAGGGTTATTGAACACCGGGGAGCTGTTTTTT
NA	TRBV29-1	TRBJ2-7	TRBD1	CSGSSGQQNEQYF	TGCAGCGGCTCTTCGGGACAGCAAAACGAGCAGTACTTC